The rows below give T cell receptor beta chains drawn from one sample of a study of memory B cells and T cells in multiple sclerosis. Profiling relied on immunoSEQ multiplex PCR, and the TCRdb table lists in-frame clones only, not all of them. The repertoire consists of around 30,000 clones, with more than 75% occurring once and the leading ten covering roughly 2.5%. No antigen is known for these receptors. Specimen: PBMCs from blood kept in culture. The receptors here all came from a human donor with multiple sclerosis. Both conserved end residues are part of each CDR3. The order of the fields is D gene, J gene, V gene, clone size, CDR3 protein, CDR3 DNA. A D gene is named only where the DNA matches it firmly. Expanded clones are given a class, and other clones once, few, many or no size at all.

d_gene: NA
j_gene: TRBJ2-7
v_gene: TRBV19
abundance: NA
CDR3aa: CATRVPAGYEQYF
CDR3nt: TGTGCCACCCGCGTGCCCGCGGGCTACGAGCAGTACTTC

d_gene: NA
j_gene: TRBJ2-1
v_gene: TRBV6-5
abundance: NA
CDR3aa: CASSSHSRYNNEQFF
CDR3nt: TGTGCCAGCAGTTCGCACAGCCGTTATAACAATGAGCAGTTCTTC

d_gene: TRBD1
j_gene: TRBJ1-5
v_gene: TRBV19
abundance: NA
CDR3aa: CASSTLPPGTGRHQPQHF
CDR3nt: TGTGCCAGTAGTACCCTACCTCCCGGGACAGGGAGACATCAGCCCCAGCATTTT

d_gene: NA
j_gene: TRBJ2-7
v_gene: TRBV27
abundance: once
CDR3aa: CASSFGRAYEQYF
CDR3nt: TGTGCCAGCAGTTTTGGCAGGGCCTACGAGCAGTACTTC

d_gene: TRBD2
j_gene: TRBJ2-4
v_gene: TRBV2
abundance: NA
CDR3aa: CASSEVRLAGGGTKNIQYF
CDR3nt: TGTGCCAGCAGTGAAGTTAGGCTAGCGGGGGGTGGTACCAAAAACATTCAGTACTTC

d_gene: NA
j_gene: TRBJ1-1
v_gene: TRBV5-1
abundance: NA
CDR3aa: CASSLQTGNTEAFF
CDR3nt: TGCGCCAGCAGCCTCCAGACGGGAAACACTGAAGCTTTCTTT

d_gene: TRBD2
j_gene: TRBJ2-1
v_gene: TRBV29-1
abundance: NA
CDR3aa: CSVAYGRALDEQFF
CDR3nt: TGCAGCGTTGCATACGGGAGGGCCCTCGATGAGCAGTTCTTC

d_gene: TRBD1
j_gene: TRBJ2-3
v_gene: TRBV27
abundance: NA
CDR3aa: CASSKSTGPRGDTQYF
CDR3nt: TGTGCCAGCAGTAAATCGACAGGGCCAAGAGGAGATACGCAGTATTTT

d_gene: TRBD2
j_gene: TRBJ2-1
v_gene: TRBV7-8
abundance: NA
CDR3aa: CASSVSGGGHNEQFF
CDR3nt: TGTGCCAGCAGCGTCAGCGGGGGGGGCCACAATGAGCAGTTCTTC

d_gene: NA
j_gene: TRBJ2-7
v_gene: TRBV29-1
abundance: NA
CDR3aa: CSVEAPGTKTPSYEQYF
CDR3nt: TGCAGCGTTGAAGCGCCGGGCACCAAGACCCCCTCCTACGAGCAGTACTTC

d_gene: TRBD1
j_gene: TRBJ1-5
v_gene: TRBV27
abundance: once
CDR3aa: CASSLVGQGARQPQHF
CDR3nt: TGTGCCAGCAGTTTAGTGGGACAGGGGGCCCGACAGCCCCAGCATTTT

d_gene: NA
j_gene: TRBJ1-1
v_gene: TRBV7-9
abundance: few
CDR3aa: CASSLWGDTEAFF
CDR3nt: TGTGCCAGCAGCTTATGGGGGGACACTGAAGCTTTCTTT

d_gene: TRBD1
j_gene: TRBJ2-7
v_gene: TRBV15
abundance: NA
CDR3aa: CATSVGQGAQKQYF
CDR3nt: TGTGCCACCAGCGTAGGACAGGGGGCGCAGAAGCAGTACTTC

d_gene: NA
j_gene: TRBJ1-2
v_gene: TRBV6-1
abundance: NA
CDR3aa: CASSPRRFYGYTF
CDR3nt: TGTGCCAGCAGTCCTCGTCGTTTCTATGGCTACACCTTC

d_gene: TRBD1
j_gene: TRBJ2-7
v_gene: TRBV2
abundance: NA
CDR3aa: CAGGTGRYEQYF
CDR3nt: TGTGCCGGGGGGACAGGTCGATACGAGCAGTACTTC

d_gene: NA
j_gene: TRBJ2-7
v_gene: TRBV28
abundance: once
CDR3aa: CASRPLVGPYEQYF
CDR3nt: TGTGCCAGCAGACCCTTGGTAGGACCCTACGAGCAGTACTTC

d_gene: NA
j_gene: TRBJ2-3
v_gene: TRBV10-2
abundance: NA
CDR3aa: CASETSPDTQYF
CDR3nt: TGCGCCAGCGAAACTAGCCCAGATACGCAGTATTTT

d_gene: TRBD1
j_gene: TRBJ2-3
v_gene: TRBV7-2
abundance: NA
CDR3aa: CASSWVGTANTDTQYF
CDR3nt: TGTGCCAGCAGCTGGGTAGGGACAGCAAACACAGATACGCAGTATTTT

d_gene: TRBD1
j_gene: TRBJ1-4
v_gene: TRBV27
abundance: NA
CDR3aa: CASSSTGGPDEKLFF
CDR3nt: TGTGCCAGCAGTTCTACAGGGGGGCCGGATGAAAAACTGTTTTTT

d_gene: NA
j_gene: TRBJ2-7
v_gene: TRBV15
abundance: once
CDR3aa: CATSRDGTLFDEQYF
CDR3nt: TGTGCCACCAGCAGAGACGGGACACTTTTTGACGAGCAGTACTTC

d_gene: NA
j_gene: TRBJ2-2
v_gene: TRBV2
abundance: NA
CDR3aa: CASSDWSNTGELFF
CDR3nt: TGTGCCAGCAGTGATTGGTCGAACACCGGGGAGCTGTTTTTT

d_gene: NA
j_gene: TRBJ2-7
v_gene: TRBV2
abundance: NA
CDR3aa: CASSDNYEQYF
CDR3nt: TGTGCCAGCAGTGACAACTACGAGCAGTACTTC